The 22 T cell receptor beta chains below come from one sample, sequenced in a study of blood T cell repertoires in COVID-19. Only in-frame clones appear in the TCRdb table, and some are missing; sequencing was by immunoSEQ multiplex PCR. This sample has fewer than 200,000 clones, with around 85% found just once. The material sequenced was peripheral blood. The receptors shown here come from a human donor with acute or convalescent COVID-19. The donor label of this sample is uncertain.

This sequence joins TRBV5-1 and TRBJ2-7, with TRBD1 matching over 8 bases. The CDR3 runs to 14 residues. Germline assignment: CDR1 SGHRS and CDR2 YFSETQ. Trimming removed 4 bases from V and 4 bases from J; junction bases left unmatched: 7. The CDR3 reads CASSPGQGFYEQYF. Written as DNA, the CDR3 is TGCGCCAGCAGCCCCGGACAGGGTTTTTACGAGCAGTACTTC. Using reference TRBV5-1 and TRBJ2-7 for the parts outside the CDR3, the full variable domain is KAGVTQTPRYLIKTRGQQVTLSCSPISGHRSVSWYQQTPGQGLQFLFEYFSETQRNKGNFPGRFSGRQFSNSRSEMNVSTLELGDSALYLCASSPGQGFYEQYFGPGTRLTVT.

The V and J genes are TRBV20-1 and TRBJ2-7; 7 bases are shared with TRBD2. The V gene end was trimmed by 3 bases and the J gene end by 2 bases; junction bases not matched to a gene: 7. The germline V gene encodes CDR1 DFQATT and CDR2 SNEGSKA (reference sequence). The CDR3 runs 14 residues. The CDR3 reads CSASSSGVTYEQYF. The CDR3 DNA is TGCAGTGCTAGTTCCAGCGGGGTAACCTACGAGCAGTACTTC.

The chain recombines TRBV19 with TRBJ2-2; TRBD2 agrees at 14 bases. V shed 4 bases and J 2 bases; nucleotides not matched to a gene: 9. Germline values: CDR1 LNHDA, CDR2 SQIVND (reference sequence). This CDR3 has 19 residues. CDR3 sequence: CASSRGGTSGGPNTGELFF. The CDR3 bases are TGTGCCAGTAGTAGGGGCGGGACTAGCGGGGGACCCAACACCGGGGAGCTGTTTTTT.

The chain recombines TRBV5-6 with TRBJ2-1, with D perhaps TRBD2 (5 bases). Trimming shortened V by 2 bases and J by 12 bases, and 9 bases separated the two germline ends. Germline loops: CDR1 SGHDT, CDR2 YYEEEE. This CDR3 has 11 amino acids. The CDR3 DNA sequence: TGTGCCAGCAGCTTTGCAGAGGGGCAGTTCTTC. Protein: CASSFAEGQFF.

This clone was counted a few times. CDR3 DNA: TGTGCCAGCAGCTCAACAGGTTTTTTGGCTTTCTTT. Residues: CASSSTGFLAFF. The chain is built from TRBV6-5 and TRBJ1-1; tentative D call: TRBD1 (5 bases). The CDR3 sequence is 12 residues long. Trimming removed 6 bases at V and 11 bases at J, with 16 bases between. Germline V gene data show CDR1 as MNHEY and CDR2 as SVGAGI.

This clone was seen just once. V is TRBV6-6 and J is TRBJ2-2; 8 nucleotides match TRBD1. J gave up 2 bases and V 4 bases, and 3 bases lay outside the gene matches. Looked up from germline, CDR1 is MNHNY and CDR2 is SVGAGI (reference sequence). The CDR3 length is 15 residues. The CDR3 loop is CASSSDRGNTGELFF. The CDR3, as DNA: TGTGCCAGCAGTTCTGACAGGGGAAACACCGGGGAGCTGTTTTTT.

With regard to this clone: Other DNA sequences from this sample encode an identical CDR3 as well. The gene calls are TRBV6-5 and TRBJ2-1; 9 nucleotides line up with TRBD1. V shed 5 bases, J shed 2 bases, and the junction held 4 bases outside the gene matches. The CDR3 spans 15 residues. The V gene's germline CDR1 is MNHEY and CDR2 SVGAGI. The CDR3 coding sequence is TGTGCCAGCAGTAGGGGACAGGGCGCCTACAATGAGCAGTTCTTC. It codes for CASSRGQGAYNEQFF.

The chain combines TRBV15 with TRBJ1-1, with D perhaps matching TRBD1 (5 bases). Trimming took off 0 bases at V and 1 base at J, with 9 bases between the two ends. The CDR3 runs to 15 residues. Per the germline V gene, CDR1 is LNHNV and CDR2 is YYDKDF (reference sequence). CDR3 in DNA: TGTGCCACCAGCAGAGAGCCCGGGGGGAACACTGAAGCTTTCTTT. It translates to CATSREPGGNTEAFF.

The chain employs TRBV3-1 (or the pseudogene TRBV3-2) and TRBJ2-2; D unclear. Germline V gene data show CDR1 as LGHDT and CDR2 as YNNKEL (reference sequence). This CDR3 has 13 amino acids. With 0 bases removed from V and 5 bases from J, the gap between germline ends came to 4 bases. DNA of the CDR3: TGTGCCAGCAGCCAAGACAGGACCGGGGAGCTGTTTTTT. Translating gives CASSQDRTGELFF.

CDR3 in amino acids: CASTRDRGLYGYTF. CDR3 in DNA: TGTGCCAGTACCCGGGACAGGGGGCTCTATGGCTACACCTTC. This chain connects TRBV19 to TRBJ1-2, with 12 bases that match TRBD1. The germline gives CDR1 LNHDA, CDR2 SQIVND (reference sequence). CDR3 length: 14 residues. J lost 4 bases, V lost 7 bases, and 4 bases had no gene match.

The chain links TRBV15 to TRBJ1-3; 7 positions agree with TRBD1. This CDR3 spans 17 amino acids. V lost 1 base and J lost 9; bases outside the gene matches: 15. Germline CDR1 is LNHNV and CDR2 is YYDKDF (reference sequence). This CDR3 reads CATSRVLGQSGRGTIYF. Here the CDR3 DNA reads TGTGCCACCAGCAGAGTTCTGGGACAGTCAGGTCGGGGCACCATATATTTT.

The table lists this clone with a few counts. V and J are TRBV25-1 and TRBJ1-2; D gene unclear. This CDR3 has 13 amino acids. V lost 5 bases, J lost 6 bases, and 13 bases lay in between. CDR1 and CDR2 (germline): MGHDK, SYGVNS. Here the CDR3 reads CASSSYLSDGYTF. CDR3 in DNA: TGTGCCAGCAGTAGTTACCTATCGGATGGCTACACCTTC.

The J gene is TRBJ2-7, the V gene TRBV7-6; 10 bases line up with TRBD1. Losses at the gene ends were 0 bases for V and 3 bases for J; bases not matched to a gene: 2. Germline V gene lookup returns CDR1 SGHVS and CDR2 FNYEAQ. This CDR3 is 15 amino acids long. As DNA, the CDR3 is TGTGCCAGCAGCTTAGCCGGGACAGGGGTCTACGAGCAGTACTTC. It codes for CASSLAGTGVYEQYF.

This chain's CDR3 is CASSTGLNYEQYF. DNA for the CDR3: TGTGCCAGTAGTACTGGACTAAACTACGAGCAGTACTTC. This chain links TRBV19 with TRBJ2-7; tentative D call: TRBD2 (6 bases). V lost 4 bases, J lost 3 bases, and 10 bases lay in between. The CDR3 loop spans 13 amino acids. In germline, CDR1 is LNHDA, CDR2 SQIVND (reference sequence).

This clone appeared once. The CDR3 spells CASSERWDRKTYSNQPQHF. The CDR3 coding sequence is TGTGCCAGCAGTGAAAGATGGGACAGGAAGACTTATAGCAATCAGCCCCAGCATTTT. The rearrangement joins TRBV6-1 to TRBJ1-5, with 8 bases that match TRBD1. Germline assignment: CDR1 MNHNS and CDR2 SASEGT. This CDR3 has 19 amino acids. Trimming cost V 2 bases and J 0 bases; bases outside gene matches: 12.

This clone was seen just once. The chain couples TRBV5-1 to TRBJ1-1, with 11 bases matching TRBD1. CDR3 length: 16 residues. V gave up 4 bases and J gave up 2 bases; unmatched junction bases: 7. Germline-derived CDR1 and CDR2 are SGHRS and YFSETQ. CDR3 amino acids: CASSPGQGAGNTEAFF. The CDR3 DNA sequence: TGCGCCAGCAGCCCTGGACAGGGGGCAGGAAACACTGAAGCTTTCTTT.

This clone was counted a few times. V gene TRBV11-2 combines with J gene TRBJ1-3; 7 bases line up with TRBD1. The CDR3 has 16 amino acids. V gave up 5 bases and J gave up 0 bases; unmatched junction bases: 7. The germline V gene encodes CDR1 SGHAT and CDR2 FQNNGV. The CDR3 spells CASSHVTGDSGNTIYF. CDR3 sequence (DNA): TGTGCCAGCAGCCACGTCACAGGGGACTCTGGAAACACCATATATTTT.

V usage is TRBV7-2 and J usage is TRBJ1-1; D unclear. The CDR3 runs 14 residues. Per germline, CDR1 SGHTA and CDR2 FQGNSA. The V end lost 3 bases, the J end lost 1 base, and 9 bases lay between the germline ends. CDR3 in DNA: TGTGCCAGCAGCTTCGGACGGGAGAACACTGAAGCTTTCTTT. Amino acid sequence: CASSFGRENTEAFF. The full variable domain, its missing parts supplied by reference TRBV7-2 and TRBJ1-1, is GAGVSQSPSNKVTEKGKDVELRCDPISGHTALYWYRQSLGQGLEFLIYFQGNSAPDKSGLPSDRFSAERTGGSVSTLTIQRTQQEDSAVYLCASSFGRENTEAFFGQGTRLTVV.

The chain uses TRBV19 and TRBJ1-5, with 7 bases identical to TRBD1. This CDR3 contains 17 residues. The germline CDR1 and CDR2 sequences are LNHDA and SQIVND (reference sequence). The J segment lost 5 bases and the V segment lost 4 bases, leaving 14 bases of the junction unmatched. Here the CDR3 reads CASSKLSQGEVDQPQHF. The CDR3 bases are TGTGCCAGTAGTAAGCTTTCCCAGGGGGAGGTGGATCAGCCCCAGCATTTT.

This clone was observed a few times. The chain recombines TRBV7-9 with TRBJ2-7; no reliable D call. Germline V lookup: CDR1 SEHNR, CDR2 FQNEAQ (reference sequence). Trimming left V 0 bases short and J 6 bases short, with 3 bases between. CDR3 length equals 11 residues. The CDR3 loop is CASSLAREQYF. CDR3 coding DNA: TGTGCCAGCAGCTTAGCCCGCGAGCAGTACTTC.

This clone has only a few counts. The J gene is TRBJ2-1, the V gene TRBV4-2, with 10 bases fitting TRBD1. Per the germline V gene, CDR1 is LGHNA and CDR2 is YNFKEQ. CDR3 size: 17 residues. V lost 1 base to trimming and J lost 5 bases; unmatched junction nucleotides: 8. CDR3 in DNA: TGTGCCAGCAGCCAAGTGTCGGAGACAGGGGGCCACAATGAGCAGTTCTTC. Residues: CASSQVSETGGHNEQFF.

This clone was picked up one time. This chain joins TRBV5-5 and TRBJ1-5; D unclear. V was cut by 2 bases and J by 4 bases, with 7 bases left in between. In germline, CDR1 is SGHKS, CDR2 YYEKEE (reference sequence). This CDR3 spans 13 amino acids. This CDR3 is CASSFGLNQPQHF. For the CDR3, the DNA is TGTGCCAGCAGCTTTGGGCTGAATCAGCCCCAGCATTTT. The entire variable domain, with the rest obtained from reference TRBV5-5 and TRBJ1-5, is as follows: DAGVTQSPTHLIKTRGQQVTLRCSPISGHKSVSWYQQVLGQGPQFIFQYYEKEERGRGNFPDRFSARQFPNYSSELNVNALLLGDSALYLCASSFGLNQPQHFGDGTRLSIL.